This entry lists 2 T cell receptor beta chains sequenced from one sample in a study of blood T cell repertoires in COVID-19. Generated by immunoSEQ multiplex PCR, the TCRdb table keeps only in-frame clones and is missing some. Of over 150,000 clones listed, roughly 88% are singletons. The sequenced sample was peripheral blood. Receptors were obtained from a man between 18 and 35 years old with COVID-19, enrolled during active disease.

This sequence joins TRBV24-1 and TRBJ1-4, with 7 bases aligning to TRBD1. After removal of 4 bases from V and 13 bases from J, the junction contained 5 bases not matched to a gene. The CDR3 contains 12 residues. Germline loops: CDR1 KGHDR, CDR2 SFDVKD. CDR3 DNA: TGTGCCACCAGTGACCTGACAGGGATACTGTTTTTT. Protein product: CATSDLTGILFF.

The chain recombines TRBV28 with TRBJ2-7; TRBD1 matches at 10 bases. The CDR3 sequence is 12 residues long. The V gene's germline CDR1 is MDHEN and CDR2 SYDVKM. Trimming took 6 bases from V and 6 from J; bases not matched to a gene: 2. The CDR3 bases are TGTGCCAGCAGCCGGGACAGGGGCGAGCAGTACTTC. This translates into CASSRDRGEQYF.